This is a list of T cell receptor beta chains from one sample in a study of blood T cell repertoires in COVID-19. Clones were read by immunoSEQ multiplex PCR, and TCRdb kept only the in-frame ones, dropping some. In the table there are 150,000 to 200,000 clones, 70% to 90% of which are singletons. What was sequenced was peripheral blood. These receptor sequences come from a woman aged 25 to 39 with acute or convalescent COVID-19. The CDR3 runs from the conserved cysteine through the conserved F or W. D genes are given only for firm matches. Size values are once, few and many counts, or a class for expanded clones, and some rows have none.

size: -; V: TRBV9; D: -; J: TRBJ2-1; DNA: TGTGCCAGCAGCCCCTCCCCTTATGGAGGGGTGGTGGTAGATGAGCAGTTCTTC; CDR3: CASSPSPYGGVVVDEQFF
size: -; V: TRBV11-2; D: -; J: TRBJ2-7; DNA: TGTGCCAGCAGCTCTCCGCGGGGACAGTACAGCTACGAGCAGTACTTC; CDR3: CASSSPRGQYSYEQYF
size: -; V: TRBV4-1; D: TRBD2; J: TRBJ2-3; DNA: TGCGCCAGCAGCCCAGCGGGAGTTAAAACAGATACGCAGTATTTT; CDR3: CASSPAGVKTDTQYF
size: -; V: TRBV11-2; D: TRBD1; J: TRBJ1-3; DNA: TGTGCCAGCAGCTCCTCTCGACAACAGGGGGACACCATATATTTT; CDR3: CASSSSRQQGDTIYF
size: -; V: TRBV4-2; D: -; J: TRBJ1-6; DNA: TGTGCCAGCAGCCAAGGAGGAACGGGTCATTATAATTCACCCCTCCACTTT; CDR3: CASSQGGTGHYNSPLHF
size: once; V: TRBV9; D: TRBD2; J: TRBJ2-1; DNA: TGTGCCAGCACGTACCTGGCGGGAGGGAGCTCCTACAATGAGCAGTTCTTC; CDR3: CASTYLAGGSSYNEQFF
size: few; V: TRBV2; D: TRBD2; J: TRBJ2-1; DNA: TGTGCCAGCAGTGAACGGACTAGCGGGAGCGATGAGCAGTTCTTC; CDR3: CASSERTSGSDEQFF
size: -; V: TRBV5-1; D: -; J: TRBJ1-1; DNA: TGCGCCAGCAGCTTGGAGGGGTTGGGCGGGACCACTGAAGCTTTCTTT; CDR3: CASSLEGLGGTTEAFF
size: -; V: TRBV7-8; D: -; J: TRBJ2-7; DNA: TGTGCCAGCAGCCCACCTGACAGTTACGAGCAGTACTTC; CDR3: CASSPPDSYEQYF
size: -; V: TRBV27; D: TRBD1; J: TRBJ2-7; DNA: TGTGCCAGCACCCGACAGGGGACCTACGAGCAGTACTTC; CDR3: CASTRQGTYEQYF
size: -; V: TRBV18; D: -; J: TRBJ1-1; DNA: TGTGCCAGCTGGAACCGGGACACTGAAGCTTTCTTT; CDR3: CASWNRDTEAFF
size: -; V: TRBV5-4; D: TRBD1; J: TRBJ1-1; DNA: TGTGCCAGCAGCTCGACAGGGGCGGACACTGAAGCTTTCTTT; CDR3: CASSSTGADTEAFF
size: -; V: TRBV6-1; D: -; J: TRBJ1-5; DNA: TGTGCCAGCAGTGAAGCGTGGGGCCCCAATCAGCCCCAGCATTTT; CDR3: CASSEAWGPNQPQHF
size: -; V: TRBV13; D: -; J: TRBJ2-1; DNA: TGTGCCAGCAGCTTAGGACCAACAGGTTACTTGATCTTC; CDR3: CASSLGPTGYLIF
size: -; V: TRBV7-2; D: -; J: TRBJ1-5; DNA: TGTGCCAGCAGCTTCCCCATGCAGCCCCAGCATTTT; CDR3: CASSFPMQPQHF
size: -; V: TRBV19; D: -; J: TRBJ1-5; DNA: TGTGCCAGTAGTATAATAACGGGAGGAAATCAGCCCCAGCATTTT; CDR3: CASSIITGGNQPQHF
size: -; V: TRBV4-2; D: -; J: TRBJ2-2; DNA: TGTGCCAGCAGCCATGGCGCGGAGGGGAACACCGGGGAGCTGTTTTTT; CDR3: CASSHGAEGNTGELFF
size: -; V: TRBV29-1; D: TRBD2; J: TRBJ2-3; DNA: TGCAGCGTATTAGCGGGAGGTGTGCAGTATTTT; CDR3: CSVLAGGVQYF
size: -; V: TRBV11-3; D: -; J: TRBJ2-5; DNA: TGTGCCAGCAGCTCCATCCTAGGACAAGAGACCCAGTACTTC; CDR3: CASSSILGQETQYF
size: -; V: TRBV6-5; D: TRBD2; J: TRBJ2-2; DNA: TGTGCCAGCAGTTACTCGGCGGGGGGCGGGGAGCTGTTTTTT; CDR3: CASSYSAGGGELFF
size: once; V: TRBV3-1/TRBV3-2; D: -; J: TRBJ1-2; DNA: TGTGCCAGCAGCCAACAGGGGCCGGGCTACACCTTC; CDR3: CASSQQGPGYTF
size: -; V: TRBV19; D: TRBD2; J: TRBJ2-7; DNA: TGTGCCAGTAGTATAAGCGGGAGGGACTCCTACGAGCAGTACTTC; CDR3: CASSISGRDSYEQYF
size: -; V: TRBV30; D: -; J: TRBJ2-3; DNA: TGTGCCTGGTCCGGGAGACACACAGATACGCAGTATTTT; CDR3: CAWSGRHTDTQYF
size: -; V: TRBV9; D: -; J: TRBJ2-3; DNA: TGTGCCAGCAGCGCAAATCCGGGACACCAATTCACAGATACGCAGTATTTT; CDR3: CASSANPGHQFTDTQYF
size: -; V: TRBV6-5; D: -; J: TRBJ2-7; DNA: TGTGCCAGCAGTTACTCGATGGGGGGCGAGCAGTACTTC; CDR3: CASSYSMGGEQYF
size: -; V: TRBV11-2; D: -; J: TRBJ1-5; DNA: TGTGCCAGCAGCTTAGATCTGGCCGGCAATCAGCCCCAGCATTTT; CDR3: CASSLDLAGNQPQHF
size: -; V: TRBV5-1; D: TRBD2; J: TRBJ2-3; DNA: TGCGCCAGCAGGGATGGACTAGCAGTTACAGATACGCAGTATTTT; CDR3: CASRDGLAVTDTQYF
size: -; V: TRBV5-1; D: -; J: TRBJ1-1; DNA: TGCGCCAGCAGCTTGGGCGCCATGAACACTGAAGCTTTCTTT; CDR3: CASSLGAMNTEAFF
size: -; V: TRBV2; D: -; J: TRBJ1-5; DNA: TGTGCCAGCAAGCGTAGCAATCAGCCCCAGCATTTT; CDR3: CASKRSNQPQHF
size: -; V: TRBV9; D: -; J: TRBJ1-4; DNA: TGTGCCAGCAGCGTAGGTCCCAGGGCTCACGAAAAACTGTTTTTT; CDR3: CASSVGPRAHEKLFF
size: -; V: TRBV5-1; D: -; J: TRBJ2-5; DNA: TGCGCCAGCAGCTTAGGTGTAACTGGGGGCGAGACCCAGTACTTC; CDR3: CASSLGVTGGETQYF
size: -; V: TRBV18; D: -; J: TRBJ1-1; DNA: TGTGCCAGCTCAGGGGCCATGAACACTGAAGCTTTCTTT; CDR3: CASSGAMNTEAFF
size: -; V: TRBV5-5; D: TRBD2; J: TRBJ2-3; DNA: TGTGCCAGCAGCCTACTAGCGGGAGCCCCAGATACGCAGTATTTT; CDR3: CASSLLAGAPDTQYF
size: -; V: TRBV2; D: TRBD2; J: TRBJ2-3; DNA: TGTGCCAGCAGTTTAGCGGGGGCTGATACGCAGTATTTT; CDR3: CASSLAGADTQYF
size: -; V: TRBV19; D: TRBD1; J: TRBJ1-6; DNA: TGTGCCAGTAGTATCTCGACAGGGGGAAATTCACCCCTCCACTTT; CDR3: CASSISTGGNSPLHF
size: once; V: TRBV12-5; D: TRBD2; J: TRBJ2-5; DNA: TGTGCTAGTGGCCTAGGGGAGGGGACCCAGTACTTC; CDR3: CASGLGEGTQYF
size: -; V: TRBV18; D: -; J: TRBJ1-3; DNA: TGTGCCAGCTCACCAGGGAGAACCATATATTTT; CDR3: CASSPGRTIYF
size: -; V: TRBV14; D: TRBD1; J: TRBJ1-1; DNA: TGTGCCAGCAGAGGACAGGCCCTGAACACTGAAGCTTTCTTT; CDR3: CASRGQALNTEAFF
size: -; V: TRBV3-1/TRBV3-2; D: TRBD1; J: TRBJ1-5; DNA: TGTGCCAGCAGCCGACAGGGGAATCAGCCCCAGCATTTT; CDR3: CASSRQGNQPQHF
size: -; V: TRBV18; D: -; J: TRBJ2-1; DNA: TGTGCCAGCTCACTGACTACCCAGGACAATGAGCAGTTCTTC; CDR3: CASSLTTQDNEQFF
size: -; V: TRBV4-2; D: -; J: TRBJ2-2; DNA: TGTGCCAGCAGCCAAGATAAAACTTTCGGGGAGCTGTTTTTT; CDR3: CASSQDKTFGELFF
size: -; V: TRBV9; D: TRBD1; J: TRBJ2-1; DNA: TGTGCCAGCAGCGTATCCGAGACAGGGGACGATGAGCAGTTCTTC; CDR3: CASSVSETGDDEQFF
size: -; V: TRBV18; D: -; J: TRBJ1-5; DNA: TGTGCCAGCTCACTGGGGGGGGATCAGCCCCAGCATTTT; CDR3: CASSLGGDQPQHF
size: -; V: TRBV7-9; D: TRBD2; J: TRBJ2-7; DNA: TGTGCCAGCAGCTTGGGGGTAGCGGGAGGCCCCTACGAGCAGTACTTC; CDR3: CASSLGVAGGPYEQYF
size: -; V: TRBV6-6; D: TRBD2; J: TRBJ2-7; DNA: TGTGCCAGCTCGACTAGCGTCTACGAGCAGTACTTC; CDR3: CASSTSVYEQYF
size: -; V: TRBV18; D: -; J: TRBJ1-1; DNA: TGTGCCAGCTCACCAAGCGGGGCCCTGGAAACTGAAGCTTTCTTT; CDR3: CASSPSGALETEAFF
size: few; V: TRBV7-8; D: -; J: TRBJ2-1; DNA: TGTGCCAGCAGCCAATCGAGCGGATACAATGAGCAGTTCTTC; CDR3: CASSQSSGYNEQFF
size: -; V: TRBV15; D: -; J: TRBJ2-5; DNA: TGTGCCACCAGCAGAGATGGGAGGGAGACCCAGTACTTC; CDR3: CATSRDGRETQYF